The TCR beta chain under discussion was sequenced for a study of response to subunit inactivated influenza vaccine. Study-wide results and limits: Seasonal influenza vaccination, on each occasion, was suggested by the authors to recruit few new T cells.

This clonotype came up a few times. No antigen is known for it. Trimming took off 1 base at V and 1 base at J, with 9 bases between the two ends. Germline CDR1 reads SGHVS; CDR2 reads FNYEAQ. The CDR3 runs to 15 residues. TCRdb independently ran MiXCR on the RT-PCR reads; one entry per CDR3 protein. Of 430,000 or so distinct CDR3 sequences listed, over 9.5% are singletons. The sequenced sample was PBMCs from blood, obtained about 40 days after vaccination. V and J are TRBV7-6 and TRBJ2-3; D is undetermined. The origin of this receptor is a man over 45 who received an inactivated influenza vaccine. The DNA of the CDR3 is TGTGCCAGCAGCTTAGGATTGCGGCGCACAGATACGCAGTATTTT. Protein product: CASSLGLRRTDTQYF. Based on the CDR3 plus reference TRBV7-6 and TRBJ2-3, the full variable domain is GAGVSQSPRYKVTKRGQDVALRCDPISGHVSLYWYRQALGQGPEFLTYFNYEAQQDKSGLPNDRFSAERPEGSISTLTIQRTEQRDSAMYRCASSLGLRRTDTQYFGPGTRLTVL.